The 8 T cell receptor beta chains reported below all come from one sample, sequenced in a study of T cell responses to AZD1222 COVID-19 vaccine. The protocol was immunoSEQ multiplex PCR, while the TCRdb copy is restricted to in-frame clones and leaves out a portion. The sample has 75,000 to 100,000 clones; roughly 87% are singletons. Specimen: peripheral blood, collected on day 0 of AZD1222 vaccination. Receptors were obtained from an adult in good health.

The chain carries TRBV7-2 and TRBJ2-7, with D perhaps matching TRBD1 or TRBD2 (5 bases each). Germline V gene sequence: CDR1 SGHTA, CDR2 FQGNSA. The CDR3 is made up of 13 amino acids. V was cut by 4 bases and J by 1 base, with 8 bases left in between. CDR3: CASSWDASYEQYF. The CDR3 DNA reads TGTGCCAGCAGCTGGGACGCTTCCTACGAGCAGTACTTC.

This chain uses TRBV19 with TRBJ1-5; D gene ambiguous. Germline lookup yields CDR1 LNHDA and CDR2 SQIVND (reference sequence). This CDR3 contains 14 residues. Trimming removed 5 bases at V and 4 bases at J, with 12 bases between. The CDR3 spells CASSVGLGNQPQHF. The CDR3 coding sequence is TGTGCCAGTAGTGTGGGGTTAGGGAATCAGCCCCAGCATTTT.

The chain carries TRBV28 and TRBJ1-2; no clear D gene. The CDR3 is 13 amino acids. Trimming took off 8 bases at V and 6 bases at J, with 16 bases between the two ends. CDR1 is MDHEN and CDR2 is SYDVKM in the germline V gene. The CDR3 here is CASSLPESDGYTF. The CDR3, as DNA: TGTGCCAGCTCCCTCCCCGAAAGTGATGGCTACACCTTC.

The chain is built from TRBV5-8 and TRBJ1-5, with D hard to call. CDR1 is SGHTS and CDR2 is YDEGEE in the germline V gene. This CDR3 has 14 amino acids. Trimming removed 0 bases at V and 5 bases at J, with 9 bases between. In DNA, the CDR3 is TGTGCCAGCAGCTTGGGGGGTGTGTATCAGCCCCAGCATTTT. It encodes CASSLGGVYQPQHF.

J is TRBJ2-7 and V is TRBV11-2; the match to TRBD1 covers 9 bases. Trimming took 3 bases from V and 5 from J; bases not matched to a gene: 11. Germline CDR1 reads SGHAT; CDR2 reads FQNNGV. The CDR3 runs 16 residues. The CDR3 loop is CASSFSPGQGWNEQYF. The CDR3 DNA reads TGTGCCAGCAGCTTTAGTCCGGGACAGGGTTGGAACGAGCAGTACTTC.

The chain uses TRBV7-9 and TRBJ1-2; D not certain. With 0 bases removed from V and 2 bases from J, the gap between germline ends came to 7 bases. Germline CDR1 and CDR2: SEHNR and FQNEAQ (reference sequence). This CDR3 is 14 amino acids long. The CDR3: CASSLADLNYGYTF. The CDR3 nucleotides read TGTGCCAGCAGCTTAGCTGACCTGAACTATGGCTACACCTTC.

V is TRBV30 and J is TRBJ1-6; 8 nucleotides match TRBD1. CDR1 GTSNPN and CDR2 SVGIG come from the germline V gene (reference sequence). The CDR3 loop spans 14 amino acids. Unmatched junction bases numbered 6, after V lost 2 bases and J lost 9 bases. CDR3 coding DNA: TGTGCCTGGAGTCGCAACAGGGGGTCTTCACCCCTCCACTTT. It codes for CAWSRNRGSSPLHF.

The sample holds one count of this clone. The V gene is TRBV30, the J gene TRBJ1-1, with 7 nucleotides matching TRBD1. After removal of 5 bases from V and 2 bases from J, the junction contained 5 bases not matched to a gene. The CDR3 length is 13 residues. The germline CDR1 and CDR2 sequences are GTSNPN and SVGIG (reference sequence). The CDR3 coding sequence is TGTGCCTGGGACAGGGTCGTCAACACTGAAGCTTTCTTT. It translates to CAWDRVVNTEAFF.